This T cell receptor (beta chain) was captured by sequencing in a study of blood T cells in healthy people across ages. Overall study results and limits: Naive CD4+ cells and diversity were both higher in long-lived donors than in aged donors. Per-million-T-cell TCR beta diversity fell roughly linearly with age.

The CDR3 length is 14 residues. V was pared by 6 bases and J by 0 bases, with 6 bases between. Per-sample yields of isolated PBMCs were at least 6.5 million. With a J-beta primer mix and a sample-barcoded 5' primer, a second PCR ran roughly 6 to 11 cycles. Every single cDNA molecule received a tag from a template-switch adaptor with 12 random nucleotides. A single record per CDR3 protein comes from TCRdb applying MiXCR to the 5' RACE reads. The sample records approximately 1.5 million distinct CDR3 sequences, around 40% being singletons. Comments on this clonotype: Antigen: not known.

The material sequenced was blood. This receptor was taken from a woman younger than 35 in good health. The J gene is TRBJ1-6, the V gene TRBV12-3 or TRBV12-4; unclear D gene. CDR3 nucleotide sequence: TGTGCCAGCAGAAAAAGCTCCTATAATTCACCCCTCCACTTT. It is translated as CASRKSSYNSPLHF.